The rows below give T cell receptor beta chains drawn from one sample of a study of cytomegalovirus exposure and HLA in healthy donors. TCRdb keeps only in-frame clones here, not all; method: immunoSEQ multiplex PCR. This sample's table reports 40,000 to 60,000 clones. Material: PBMCs. The receptors were gathered from a female donor in good health and CMV-seronegative. Each CDR3 is given with its conserved first and last residue.

j_call: TRBJ1-1
v_call: TRBV10-2
cdr3_aa: CASTTRDSEAFF

j_call: TRBJ2-1
v_call: TRBV6-5
cdr3_aa: CASSHRVTGENEQFF

j_call: TRBJ2-4
v_call: TRBV14
cdr3_aa: CASSPLAGVPIGIQYF

j_call: TRBJ1-1
v_call: TRBV7-2
cdr3_aa: CASSTYRQSNTEAFF

j_call: TRBJ2-7
v_call: TRBV18
cdr3_aa: CASAPVFGTGVHEQYF

j_call: TRBJ2-1
v_call: TRBV7-9
cdr3_aa: CASSLVLGSGGYNEQFF

j_call: TRBJ2-7
v_call: TRBV19
cdr3_aa: CASSIGPRQGNYEQYF

j_call: TRBJ1-1
v_call: TRBV9
cdr3_aa: CASSPRTVGGNLNTEAFF

j_call: TRBJ1-1
v_call: TRBV10-3
cdr3_aa: CAISDPKGENTEAFF

j_call: TRBJ2-5
v_call: TRBV6-4
cdr3_aa: CATPSGSNETQYF

j_call: TRBJ1-1
v_call: TRBV20-1
cdr3_aa: CSAFRETEAFF

j_call: TRBJ2-2
v_call: TRBV29-1
cdr3_aa: CSVVPGGRRTGELFF

j_call: TRBJ1-1
v_call: TRBV5-4
cdr3_aa: CASSLRPVGQTEAFF

j_call: TRBJ1-1
v_call: TRBV7-2
cdr3_aa: CASSLGTGVRETEAFF

j_call: TRBJ2-7
v_call: TRBV6-1
cdr3_aa: CASSEILAALTYEQYF

j_call: TRBJ2-5
v_call: TRBV7-7
cdr3_aa: CASSLRLGEETQYF